The clone carrying this TCR beta chain is a singleton in its sample. Its antigen is undetermined. These data come from a study of post-analysis software for immune sequencing data. Study overall: Clinical courses comprised relapsing-remitting, secondary progressive and progressive-relapsing multiple sclerosis. Study-wide points: Roughly five TRBV segments were significantly more frequent in patients than in controls. TRBV5-6, TRBV5-1 and TRBV20-1 were among these segments.

The germline CDR1 and CDR2 sequences are SGHTA and FQGNSA. V dropped 9 bases and J dropped 15; count of bases not matched to a gene: 16. This CDR3 is 13 amino acids long. cDNA libraries of TCR beta carried unique molecular identifiers. TCRdb itself ran the PCR reads through MiXCR, one entry per CDR3 protein. The sample consists of about 460,000 distinct CDR3 sequences, roughly 45% of them appearing once. The chain is built from TRBV7-2 and TRBJ2-4; the match to TRBD2 covers 8 bases. This TCR derives from a girl aged 10 to 17 with multiple sclerosis. Specimen: blood. The CDR3 nucleotides are TGTGCCAGAACACCTCGTGCGCGGGAGGATCTGTACTTC. This encodes CARTPRAREDLYF.